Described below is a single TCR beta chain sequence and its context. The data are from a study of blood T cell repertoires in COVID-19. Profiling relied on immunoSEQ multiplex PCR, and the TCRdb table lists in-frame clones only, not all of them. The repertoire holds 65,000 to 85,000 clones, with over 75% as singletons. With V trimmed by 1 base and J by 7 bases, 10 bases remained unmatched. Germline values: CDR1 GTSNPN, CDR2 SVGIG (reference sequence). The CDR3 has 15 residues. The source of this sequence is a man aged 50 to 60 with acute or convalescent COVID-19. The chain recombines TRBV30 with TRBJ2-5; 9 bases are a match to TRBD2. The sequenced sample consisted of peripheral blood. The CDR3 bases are TGTGCCTGGAGTGGCGGGAGGGCCGGTGCGGGGACCCAGTACTTC. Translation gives CAWSGGRAGAGTQYF.